This TCR beta chain stems from a study of T cell responses to AZD1222 COVID-19 vaccine. On this clone itself: The antigen remains unidentified.

The repertoire was sequenced with immunoSEQ multiplex PCR; TCRdb's copy has only in-frame clones and lacks some. The table has roughly 95,000 clones, approximately 87% seen once. Study-wide findings and caveats: Reportedly, nearly half of unique spike TCRs recognized epitopes outside B.1.351/B.1.1.7 mutations. Vaccination with two AZD1222 doses was followed by a rise in Spike-specific TCR breadth and depth.

Trimming stripped 2 bases from V and 2 bases from J, with 10 bases between. The V gene's germline CDR1 is MNHNS and CDR2 SASEGT. This CDR3 is built from 15 residues. The V gene is TRBV6-1, the J gene TRBJ1-5; D remains ambiguous. Material: peripheral blood, obtained on day 0 of AZD1222 vaccination. The TCR comes from an adult in good health. CDR3 nucleotide sequence: TGTGCCAGCAGTGAATTGATGAGGGGCAATCAGCCCCAGCATTTT. Translating gives CASSELMRGNQPQHF.